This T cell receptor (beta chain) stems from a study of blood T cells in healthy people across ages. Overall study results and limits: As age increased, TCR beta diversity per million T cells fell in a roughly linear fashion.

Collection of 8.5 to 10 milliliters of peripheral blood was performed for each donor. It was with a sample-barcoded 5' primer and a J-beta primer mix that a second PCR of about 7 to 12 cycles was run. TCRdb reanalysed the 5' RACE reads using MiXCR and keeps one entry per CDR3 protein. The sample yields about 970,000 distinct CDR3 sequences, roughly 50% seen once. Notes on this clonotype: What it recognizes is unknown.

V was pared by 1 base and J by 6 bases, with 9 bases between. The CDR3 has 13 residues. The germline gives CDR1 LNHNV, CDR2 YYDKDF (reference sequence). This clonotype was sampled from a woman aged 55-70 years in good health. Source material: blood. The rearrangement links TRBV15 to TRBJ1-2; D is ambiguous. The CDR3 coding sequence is TGTGCCACCAGCAGAGGTCAGGAGGATGGCTACACCTTC. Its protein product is CATSRGQEDGYTF. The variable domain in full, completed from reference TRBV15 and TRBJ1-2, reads DAMVIQNPRYQVTQFGKPVTLSCSQTLNHNVMYWYQQKSSQAPKLLFHYYDKDFNNEADTPDNFQSRRPNTSFCFLDIRSPGLGDTAMYLCATSRGQEDGYTFGSGTRLTVV.